These 20 T cell receptor beta chains came from one sample sequenced in a study of blood T cell repertoires in COVID-19. The protocol was immunoSEQ multiplex PCR, while the TCRdb copy is restricted to in-frame clones and leaves out a portion. This sample carries 90,000 to 120,000 clones, approximately 88% of them seen once, and the ten largest clones take under 3%. The sample consisted of peripheral blood. Receptor source: a human donor in a cohort sampled during active COVID-19.

The gene calls are TRBV28 and TRBJ1-5; D call uncertain. The V end was cut by 1 base, the J end by 6 bases, with 4 bases between. Germline V gene lookup returns CDR1 MDHEN and CDR2 SYDVKM. The CDR3 loop spans 12 amino acids. CDR3 nucleotide sequence: TGTGCCAGCAGTTTATACGGTCAGCCCCAGCATTTT. This sequence encodes CASSLYGQPQHF.

This chain joins TRBV30 and TRBJ2-5; 7 positions agree with TRBD2. With V trimmed by 0 bases and J by 2 bases, 9 bases remained unmatched. The germline gives CDR1 GTSNPN, CDR2 SVGIG (reference sequence). CDR3 length: 16 amino acids. The CDR3 DNA follows: TGTGCCTGGAGTGTAGGGTCGCTAGCGGCACAAGAGACCCAGTACTTC. This encodes CAWSVGSLAAQETQYF.

The chain combines TRBV14 with TRBJ1-1; D possibly corresponds to TRBD1 (5 bases). The CDR3 runs 18 residues. Trimming shortened V by 0 bases and J by 4 bases, and 21 bases separated the two germline ends. The germline gives CDR1 SGHDN, CDR2 FVKESK. The CDR3 loop is CASSQDLDRFWGGTEAFF. CDR3 DNA: TGTGCCAGCAGCCAAGATTTAGACAGATTTTGGGGGGGCACTGAAGCTTTCTTT.

The genes are TRBV19 and TRBJ1-5, with a weak D call TRBD1 (5 bases). The CDR3 covers 14 residues. Trimming removed 8 bases at V and 3 bases at J, with 14 bases between. CDR1 LNHDA and CDR2 SQIVND come from the germline V gene (reference sequence). Here the CDR3 reads CASSPGGFNQPQHF. The CDR3 DNA reads as TGTGCCAGTTCGCCCGGGGGATTCAATCAGCCCCAGCATTTT.

The chain is built from TRBV6-4 and TRBJ1-5; 11 nucleotides align to TRBD1. Germline V gene sequence: CDR1 MRHNA, CDR2 SNTAGT. This CDR3 contains 17 residues. With 4 bases clipped from V and 2 bases from J, the junction kept 7 bases outside the gene matches. The CDR3 DNA follows: TGTGCCAGCAGTGGGGGACAGGGGGGGTCGGGCAATCAGCCCCAGCATTTT. Translation: CASSGGQGGSGNQPQHF.

This chain uses TRBV6-6 with TRBJ2-7, with 8 nucleotides matching TRBD2. Germline V gives CDR1 MNHNY, CDR2 SVGAGI (reference sequence). This CDR3 is 13 amino acids long. The V gene end was trimmed by 4 bases and the J gene end by 7 bases; junction bases not matched to a gene: 6. CDR3 sequence (DNA): TGTGCCAGCAGTTCGGGACTAGTGATTGAGCAGTACTTC. Protein sequence: CASSSGLVIEQYF.

The V gene is TRBV7-9, the J gene TRBJ2-5; a weak D match, TRBD2 (6 bases). Per the germline V gene, CDR1 is SEHNR and CDR2 is FQNEAQ (reference sequence). V dropped 5 bases and J dropped 4 bases, with 17 bases sitting between them. The CDR3 runs to 15 residues. CDR3 coding DNA: TGTGCCAGCAGCCCCCGTCCGCTGGGAGGAGAGACCCAGTACTTC. This translates into CASSPRPLGGETQYF.

The gene calls are TRBV4-1 and TRBJ2-7; TRBD1 matches at 8 bases. This CDR3 contains 18 residues. In germline, CDR1 is MGHRA, CDR2 YSYEKL. The V and J ends lost 4 bases and 2 bases, in that order; junction bases with no gene match: 16. The CDR3, as DNA: TGCGCCAGCAGCCCAAGGGGTTCGATGACAGGGGTGACCTACGAGCAGTACTTC. It yields the protein CASSPRGSMTGVTYEQYF.

The CDR3 sequence is CASRGTGTGELFF. CDR3 coding DNA: TGTGCCAGCAGGGGGACTGGGACCGGGGAGCTGTTTTTT. The V call is TRBV5-4, the J call TRBJ2-2, with D possibly TRBD2 on 6 matching bases. Germline CDR1 SGHNT, CDR2 YYREEE (reference sequence). The length of the CDR3 is 13 residues. Trimming left V 5 bases short and J 5 bases short, with 10 bases between.

The chain has TRBV6-5 and TRBJ2-5; 10 bases match TRBD2. This CDR3 is built from 14 residues. The V and J ends lost 7 bases and 3 bases, in that order; junction bases with no gene match: 5. Germline loops: CDR1 MNHEY, CDR2 SVGAGI. The CDR3 region is CASMRTSGKETQYF. DNA of the CDR3: TGTGCCAGCATGAGGACTAGCGGAAAAGAGACCCAGTACTTC.

V usage is TRBV27 and J usage is TRBJ2-7, with 8 nucleotides matching TRBD1. CDR3 size: 15 residues. V shed 2 bases, J shed 3 bases, and the junction held 6 bases outside the gene matches. Per the germline V gene, CDR1 is MNHEY and CDR2 is SMNVEV (reference sequence). The CDR3 spells CASSLGQGPLYEQYF. CDR3 coding DNA: TGTGCCAGCAGTTTAGGACAGGGACCCCTCTACGAGCAGTACTTC.

This CDR3 is CASSYSPGVAGASLHSEQFF. The CDR3 nucleotides read TGTGCCAGCAGTTATAGCCCCGGGGTAGCGGGAGCAAGTTTGCACAGCGAGCAGTTCTTC. The V and J genes are TRBV6-2 or TRBV6-3 and TRBJ2-1; 9 nucleotides align to TRBD2. With 3 bases clipped from V and 10 bases from J, the junction kept 25 bases outside the gene matches. CDR1 and CDR2 from the germline V gene are MNHEY and SVGEGT. This CDR3 comprises 20 residues.

The V call is TRBV27, the J call TRBJ1-6, with a tentative D call TRBD1 (6 bases). Trimming stripped 5 bases from V and 0 bases from J, with 11 bases between. The CDR3 runs 16 residues. Germline assignment: CDR1 MNHEY and CDR2 SMNVEV (reference sequence). CDR3 in amino acids: CASSQDRSSYNSPLHF. The CDR3 DNA follows: TGTGCCAGCAGTCAAGACAGGAGCTCCTATAATTCACCCCTCCACTTT.

This chain joins TRBV2 and TRBJ2-5, with 12 bases aligning to TRBD2. V was clipped by 8 bases and J by 4 bases; unmatched bases: 2. The germline V gene encodes CDR1 SNHLY and CDR2 FYNNEI. This CDR3 has 13 residues. The CDR3 spells CASALAGGETQYF. Written as DNA, the CDR3 is TGTGCCAGCGCACTAGCGGGGGGAGAGACCCAGTACTTC.

The V gene is TRBV6-6, the J gene TRBJ2-3; perhaps TRBD1 as D (6 bases). This CDR3 comprises 15 residues. Trimming removed 6 bases from V and 2 bases from J, with 15 bases in between. Germline loops: CDR1 MNHNY, CDR2 SVGAGI (reference sequence). The CDR3 loop is CASSLEDSSTDTQYF. The CDR3 region has the DNA TGTGCCAGCAGCTTAGAGGACAGTTCCACAGATACGCAGTATTTT.

The CDR3 DNA follows: TGTGCCAGCAGATCCGGGACAGTGATGACCGGGGAGCTGTTTTTT. Amino acid sequence: CASRSGTVMTGELFF. V usage is TRBV28 and J usage is TRBJ2-2; 7 positions agree with TRBD1. The CDR3 is made up of 15 amino acids. V lost 6 bases, J lost 5 bases, and 9 bases stayed unmatched. Germline V CDR1 and CDR2: MDHEN, SYDVKM.

J is TRBJ2-3 and V is TRBV7-3; D possibly corresponds to TRBD2 (6 bases). The CDR3 runs 15 residues. Germline values: CDR1 SGHTA, CDR2 FQGTGA. The ends were cut back, 1 base at V and 2 bases at J, with 10 bases in the middle. CDR3: CASSLIGGTTDTQYF. The CDR3 nucleotides are TGTGCCAGCAGCTTAATAGGAGGGACCACAGATACGCAGTATTTT.

The V call is TRBV28, the J call TRBJ1-1; no clear D. Per germline, CDR1 MDHEN and CDR2 SYDVKM. The CDR3 totals 15 residues. Trimming pared 5 bases from V and 0 bases from J, leaving 13 bases between. The CDR3: CASSRMGVMNTEAFF. As DNA, the CDR3 is TGTGCCAGCAGTCGTATGGGCGTCATGAACACTGAAGCTTTCTTT.

The chain uses TRBV6-5 and TRBJ2-2; 14 nucleotides line up with TRBD2. The junction had 4 bases not matched to a gene; V was cut back by 10 bases and J by 6 bases. CDR1 and CDR2 (germline): MNHEY, SVGAGI. This CDR3 region has 14 residues. The CDR3 DNA reads TGTGCCACCAAGGGACTAGCGGGGGCCGGGGAGCTGTTTTTT. Its protein product is CATKGLAGAGELFF.

This CDR3 reads CASSLVKGLAKSEQFF. CDR3 bases: TGTGCCAGCAGTTTGGTCAAGGGACTAGCGAAAAGTGAGCAGTTCTTC. This chain uses TRBV28 with TRBJ2-1, with 10 bases matching TRBD2. Germline CDR1 and CDR2: MDHEN and SYDVKM. Trimming at V came to 3 bases and at J to 9 bases, leaving 11 bases not matched to a gene. The CDR3 totals 16 residues.